The 20 T cell receptor beta chains presented below share a single source sample, sequenced in a study of blood T cell repertoires in COVID-19. Some clones are missing from TCRdb's copy, which holds only in-frame ones; the method was immunoSEQ multiplex PCR. Among 150,000 to 200,000 clones listed, roughly 80% were seen once. The sample consisted of peripheral blood. The receptors shown here come from a man in his sixties or seventies with acute or convalescent COVID-19.

The chain joins TRBV7-6 to TRBJ2-6, with TRBD1 identical over 8 bases. Germline loops: CDR1 SGHVS, CDR2 FNYEAQ. The V gene end was trimmed by 5 bases and the J gene end by 0 bases; junction bases not matched to a gene: 9. The CDR3 has 18 residues. The DNA for the CDR3 is TGTGCCAGCAGCCCGCGGACAGGGAGAATCTCTGGGGCCAACGTCCTGACTTTC. This gives the protein CASSPRTGRISGANVLTF.

The rearrangement links TRBV19 to TRBJ2-3; 7 bases agree with TRBD2. Per the germline V gene, CDR1 is LNHDA and CDR2 is SQIVND (reference sequence). The CDR3 runs to 15 residues. With 8 bases clipped from V and 0 bases from J, the junction kept 8 bases outside the gene matches. CDR3 bases: TGTGCCAGTGGGTGGCTAGCGGCCAGCACAGATACGCAGTATTTT. Amino acid sequence: CASGWLAASTDTQYF.

This sequence joins TRBV7-3 and TRBJ2-1, with 10 bases fitting TRBD2. The CDR3 totals 16 residues. Germline V gene data show CDR1 as SGHTA and CDR2 as FQGTGA. Unmatched junction bases numbered 12, after V lost 5 bases and J lost 8 bases. CDR3 sequence reads: CASSLSGTSVGYEQFF. CDR3 coding DNA: TGTGCCAGCAGCCTCTCCGGGACTAGCGTCGGATATGAGCAGTTCTTC.

This rearrangement joins TRBV5-4 to TRBJ2-3; TRBD2 matches at 9 bases. Germline CDR1 is SGHNT and CDR2 is YYREEE (reference sequence). CDR3 length equals 15 residues. V was pared by 7 bases and J by 1 base, with 7 bases of the junction left unmatched. The CDR3 DNA is TGTGCCAGCCGGGGCAGGACTAGCGGCACAGATACGCAGTATTTT. It encodes CASRGRTSGTDTQYF.

The chain has TRBV6-6 and TRBJ1-2; 9 nucleotides agree with TRBD1. The length of the CDR3 is 13 residues. Trimming took 6 bases from V and 8 from J; bases not matched to a gene: 7. Germline-derived CDR1 and CDR2 are MNHNY and SVGAGI (reference sequence). The CDR3 nucleotides are TGTGCCAGCAGAGTACAGGGGGCGTTGGGCTACACCTTC. Translating gives CASRVQGALGYTF.

A remark on this clone: An end of the junction does not agree with germline; a read error may underlie this. The same CDR3 also results from other DNA sequences found in this sample. The rearrangement links TRBV27 to TRBJ1-6; 7 bases are shared with TRBD1. CDR1 MNHEY and CDR2 SMNVEV come from the germline V gene (reference sequence). The length of the CDR3 is 14 residues. This CDR3 is CASSRQGYGSPLHF. In nucleotides, the CDR3 is TGTGCCAGCAGTAGACAGGGCTATGGTTCACCCCTCCATTTT.

The gene calls are TRBV3-1 (or the pseudogene TRBV3-2) and TRBJ2-7, with D unclear. The CDR3 has 15 amino acids. CDR1 is LGHDT, CDR2 YNNKEL, per germline (reference sequence). V was shortened by 3 bases and J by 2 bases, with 14 bases between the two germline ends. The CDR3 DNA follows: TGTGCCAGCAGCCATTCCCCTCTAGTCGCCTACGAGCAGTACTTC. This codes for CASSHSPLVAYEQYF.

CDR3 in amino acids: CASRLVNTEAFF. Written as DNA, the CDR3 is TGTGCCAGCAGGTTAGTGAACACTGAAGCTTTCTTT. The gene calls are TRBV2 and TRBJ1-1; no clear D. Per the germline V gene, CDR1 is SNHLY and CDR2 is FYNNEI. The CDR3 runs to 12 residues. Trimming took off 6 bases at V and 0 bases at J, with 5 bases between the two ends.

The table lists this clone with a count of one. This rearrangement joins TRBV5-1 to TRBJ2-1; 9 bases match TRBD2. The CDR3 loop spans 15 amino acids. The germline V gene encodes CDR1 SGHRS and CDR2 YFSETQ. V lost 0 bases and J lost 8; bases outside the gene matches: 6. CDR3 DNA: TGCGCCAGCAGCTTGGCGGCGGGGGGGCCCTATGAGCAGTTCTTC. The encoded protein is CASSLAAGGPYEQFF.

V usage is TRBV5-1 and J usage is TRBJ1-4, with 9 bases fitting TRBD1. Unmatched junction bases numbered 4, after V lost 4 bases and J lost 6 bases. Germline V lookup: CDR1 SGHRS, CDR2 YFSETQ. The CDR3 has 14 residues. The CDR3 DNA reads as TGCGCCAGCAGCCGGGGACAGGGATATGAAAAACTGTTTTTT. Encoded protein: CASSRGQGYEKLFF. The full variable domain, in which reference TRBV5-1 and TRBJ1-4 provide the parts outside the CDR3, is KAGVTQTPRYLIKTRGQQVTLSCSPISGHRSVSWYQQTPGQGLQFLFEYFSETQRNKGNFPGRFSGRQFSNSRSEMNVSTLELGDSALYLCASSRGQGYEKLFFGSGTQLSVL.

About this clone: Other nucleotide sequences in the sample specify the same CDR3. This chain links TRBV5-1 with TRBJ1-1; TRBD1 matches at 8 bases. CDR3 length: 14 residues. Looked up from germline, CDR1 is SGHRS and CDR2 is YFSETQ. Unmatched junction bases numbered 3, after V lost 3 bases and J lost 2 bases. The CDR3 is CASSSQGVNTEAFF. DNA of the CDR3: TGCGCCAGCAGCTCACAGGGGGTCAACACTGAAGCTTTCTTT.

This clone showed up just a few times. CDR3 residues: CASRGVGNYGYTF. CDR3 nucleotide sequence: TGCGCCAGCAGAGGGGTCGGGAACTATGGCTACACCTTC. The rearrangement uses TRBV4-1 and TRBJ1-2; the D gene is possibly TRBD1 (5 bases). V lost 6 bases and J lost 2, with 10 bases in between. The CDR3 consists of 13 residues. Germline V lookup: CDR1 MGHRA, CDR2 YSYEKL.

This chain connects TRBV7-3 to TRBJ2-2, with a possible D match to TRBD1 (6 bases). Germline V gene data show CDR1 as SGHTA and CDR2 as FQGTGA. Trimming stripped 5 bases from V and 5 bases from J, with 9 bases between. CDR3 length: 13 amino acids. The DNA of the CDR3 is TGTGCCAGCAGCCGCCAGGGGACCGGGGAGCTGTTTTTT. Translated: CASSRQGTGELFF.

This clone turned up a few times. CDR3 amino acids: CASVNTGGNYGYTF. In DNA, the CDR3 is TGTGCCAGCGTAAACACAGGGGGTAACTATGGCTACACCTTC. This chain connects TRBV28 to TRBJ1-2; 8 nucleotides match TRBD1. Germline CDR1 reads MDHEN; CDR2 reads SYDVKM. The CDR3 has 14 amino acids. J was trimmed by 1 base and V by 8 bases; bases with no gene match: 6.

J is TRBJ1-6 and V is TRBV28, with 8 bases lining up with TRBD1. The CDR3 totals 15 residues. Trimming took 4 bases from V and 6 from J; bases not matched to a gene: 5. Germline-derived CDR1 and CDR2 are MDHEN and SYDVKM. CDR3 sequence (DNA): TGTGCCAGCAGTTCGCGGACAGGGTTTAATTCACCCCTCCACTTT. Protein: CASSSRTGFNSPLHF.

The chain combines TRBV30 with TRBJ1-5; maybe TRBD1 (5 bases). Looked up from germline, CDR1 is GTSNPN and CDR2 is SVGIG (reference sequence). Trimming took 5 bases from V and 6 from J, leaving 11 bases between them. There are 12 residues in the CDR3. In DNA form, the CDR3 reads TGTGCCTGGGAGAGGGGAGGTCAGCCCCAGCATTTT. This encodes CAWERGGQPQHF. The complete variable domain, with remaining parts taken from reference TRBV30 and TRBJ1-5, reads SQTIHQWPATLVQPVGSPLSLECTVEGTSNPNLYWYRQAAGRGLQLLFYSVGIGQISSEVPQNLSASRPQDRQFILSSKKLLLSDSGFYLCAWERGGQPQHFGDGTRLSIL.

The J gene is TRBJ1-4, the V gene TRBV27; 7 bases are a match to TRBD1. This CDR3 contains 15 residues. Per germline, CDR1 MNHEY and CDR2 SMNVEV (reference sequence). Losses at the gene ends were 6 bases for V and 6 bases for J; bases not matched to a gene: 10. In DNA form, the CDR3 reads TGTGCCAGCAGCTCACTCGGACAGGTAGATGAAAAACTGTTTTTT. Its translation is CASSSLGQVDEKLFF.

The genes are TRBV28 and TRBJ1-1, with a weak D call TRBD1 (5 bases). Per the germline V gene, CDR1 is MDHEN and CDR2 is SYDVKM. V was trimmed by 5 bases and J by 4 bases, leaving 29 bases between them. The CDR3 is 19 residues long. The CDR3 is CASSLTEEAPRGGGTEAFF. CDR3 nucleotide sequence: TGTGCCAGCAGTCTCACGGAAGAGGCCCCCCGTGGGGGAGGCACTGAAGCTTTCTTT.

CDR3 in amino acids: CASSSLGGETQYF. The CDR3 coding sequence is TGTGCCAGCTCATCCCTCGGGGGAGAGACCCAGTACTTC. The chain uses TRBV27 and TRBJ2-5, with D possibly TRBD2 on 6 matching bases. There are 13 residues in the CDR3. Germline V gene data show CDR1 as MNHEY and CDR2 as SMNVEV (reference sequence). Trimming removed 8 bases at V and 4 bases at J, with 14 bases between.

This chain uses TRBV5-5 with TRBJ2-3; 12 nucleotides line up with TRBD2. Germline loops: CDR1 SGHKS, CDR2 YYEKEE (reference sequence). With 3 bases clipped from V and 0 bases from J, the junction kept 14 bases outside the gene matches. The CDR3 extends over 20 amino acids. The DNA for the CDR3 is TGTGCCAGCAGCTGGGGACTTGGACTAGCGGGGAGAGCTAGCACAGATACGCAGTATTTT. It specifies CASSWGLGLAGRASTDTQYF.